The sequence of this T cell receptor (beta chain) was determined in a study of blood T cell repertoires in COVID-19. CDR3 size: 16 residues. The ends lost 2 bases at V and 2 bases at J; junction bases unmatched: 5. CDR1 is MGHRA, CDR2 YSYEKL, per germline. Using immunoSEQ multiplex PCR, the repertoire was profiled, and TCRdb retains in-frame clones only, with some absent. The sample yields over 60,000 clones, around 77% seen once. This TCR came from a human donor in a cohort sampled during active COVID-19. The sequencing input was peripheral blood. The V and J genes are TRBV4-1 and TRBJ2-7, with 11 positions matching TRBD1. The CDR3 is CASSQFSGQGAYEQYF. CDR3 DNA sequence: TGCGCCAGCAGCCAATTCTCGGGACAGGGGGCCTACGAGCAGTACTTC.